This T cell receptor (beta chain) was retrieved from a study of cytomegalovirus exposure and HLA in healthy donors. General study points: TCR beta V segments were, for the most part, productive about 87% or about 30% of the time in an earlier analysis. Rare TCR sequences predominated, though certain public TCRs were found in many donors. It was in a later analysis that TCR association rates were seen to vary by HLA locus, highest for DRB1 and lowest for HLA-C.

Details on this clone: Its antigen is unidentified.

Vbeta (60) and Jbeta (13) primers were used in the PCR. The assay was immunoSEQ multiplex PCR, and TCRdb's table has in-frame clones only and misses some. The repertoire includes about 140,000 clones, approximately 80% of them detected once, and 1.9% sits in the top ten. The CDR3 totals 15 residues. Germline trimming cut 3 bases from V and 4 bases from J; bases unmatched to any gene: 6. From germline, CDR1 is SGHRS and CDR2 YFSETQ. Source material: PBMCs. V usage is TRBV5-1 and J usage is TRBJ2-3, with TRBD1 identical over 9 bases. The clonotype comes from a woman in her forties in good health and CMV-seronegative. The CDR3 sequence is CASSWATGGADTQYF. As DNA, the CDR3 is TGCGCCAGCAGCTGGGCGACAGGGGGTGCAGATACGCAGTATTTT.